This T cell receptor (beta chain) emerged from a study of blood T cell repertoires in COVID-19. Background on the study: Samples representing acute and convalescent COVID-19 were sourced from the United States, Italy and Spain. Sample material is recorded as cDNA or gDNA derived from T cells, B-cell-depleted T cells, or PBMCs.

Trimming shortened V by 3 bases and J by 1 base, and 12 bases separated the two germline ends. The CDR3 runs 15 residues. As handled by the study authors: Cell counts per sample came from amplifying reference gene primers. Clones were sequenced by immunoSEQ multiplex PCR, and TCRdb holds only the in-frame ones, with some missing. That table supplies the V and J calls and clone size; D and trimming were determined from the DNA. The sample shows under 200,000 clones, 87% of them seen only once. This clone was found once. The chain combines TRBV23-1 with TRBJ1-1; D possibly corresponds to TRBD1 (5 bases). TRBV23-1 falls under the ORF class, with uncertain function. Input material: peripheral blood. The receptor was derived from a man aged 55-75 years with active or convalescent COVID-19. DNA for the CDR3: TGCGCCAGCAGTCATATCCGGGGGGGGAACACTGAAGCTTTCTTT. Protein: CASSHIRGGNTEAFF.